One and the same sample provided the 10 T cell receptor beta chains below, sequenced in a study of CD8 T cells in Susac syndrome (dated by TCRdb to between 2018 and 2021). Receptor amplification or capture employed the immunoSEQ multiplex PCR assay. RNA was extracted using the RNeasy kit, and about 0.5 to 1 ug of the RNA was reverse transcribed with random hexamers. TCRdb redid the processing of the public reads, applying fastp at Q25 and MiXCR, and retained in-frame beta chains. Rows are unified per CDR3 protein, each entry keeping the most common DNA and genes. A total of about 400,000 distinct CDR3 sequences appear in this sample, roughly 85% of them only once. More than 0.09% of the sample belongs to the ten largest clones. The sequencing sample was made of CD8+ T cells from PBMCs. Source of these receptors: a human donor with multiple sclerosis.

This clonotype was seen just once. The rearrangement links TRBV3-1 to TRBJ2-7; D perhaps matches TRBD2 (6 bases). CDR1 is LGHDT and CDR2 is YNNKEL in the germline V gene (reference sequence). Trimming stripped 4 bases from V and 2 bases from J, with 12 bases between. The CDR3 runs to 14 residues. This chain's CDR3 is CASSPGLNPYEQYF. In DNA, the CDR3 is TGTGCCAGCAGCCCGGGACTCAATCCCTACGAGCAGTACTTC.

This chain joins TRBV6-1 and TRBJ2-7; D is undetermined. The CDR3 extends over 15 amino acids. V was pared by 6 bases and J by 0 bases, with 15 bases between. Germline-derived CDR1 and CDR2 are MNHNS and SASEGT. DNA for the CDR3: TGTGCCAGCAGCAACCCCGGCGGAAACTCCTACGAGCAGTACTTC. Amino acids: CASSNPGGNSYEQYF.

The chain has TRBV29-1 and TRBJ2-7; D possibly corresponds to TRBD1 (5 bases). The CDR3 length is 15 residues. CDR1 SQVTM and CDR2 ANQGSEA come from the germline V gene. Trimming took off 1 base at V and 4 bases at J, with 17 bases between the two ends. The DNA for the CDR3 is TGCAGCGTTGAAGTTCCCGGTGTGGGGCAGTACGAGCAGTACTTC. Its translation: CSVEVPGVGQYEQYF.

The chain employs TRBV7-9 and TRBJ1-1; 9 bases agree with TRBD1. CDR1 SEHNR and CDR2 FQNEAQ come from the germline V gene (reference sequence). The ends lost 7 bases at V and 7 bases at J; junction bases unmatched: 7. The CDR3 sequence is 13 residues long. CDR3 loop: CASNKQGANEAFF. As DNA, the CDR3 is TGTGCCAGCAACAAACAGGGGGCAAATGAAGCTTTCTTT.

The chain joins TRBV14 to TRBJ2-1; tentatively, D is TRBD2 (7 bases). CDR3 length: 14 amino acids. Germline values: CDR1 SGHDN, CDR2 FVKESK. V lost 3 bases to trimming and J lost 10 bases, with 16 bases between them. The CDR3 spells CASSQGGARPEQFF. The DNA for the CDR3 is TGTGCCAGCAGCCAGGGGGGGGCCCGCCCCGAGCAGTTCTTC.

The V gene is TRBV15, the J gene TRBJ1-1; 7 nucleotides agree with TRBD1. The V segment lost 6 bases and the J segment 0 bases; nucleotides outside the gene matches: 4. This CDR3 region has 14 residues. Germline CDR1 reads LNHNV; CDR2 reads YYDKDF (reference sequence). The CDR3 region has the DNA TGTGCCACCAGGCCGGACAGGATGAACACTGAAGCTTTCTTT. Protein product: CATRPDRMNTEAFF.

The chain employs TRBV4-1 and TRBJ2-3; D not resolved. The length of the CDR3 is 14 residues. Trimming left V 2 bases short and J 0 bases short, with 6 bases between. CDR1 and CDR2 from the germline V gene are MGHRA and YSYEKL. This CDR3 reads CASSQQVSTDTQYF. CDR3 coding DNA: TGCGCCAGCAGCCAACAGGTCAGCACAGATACGCAGTATTTT.

V gene TRBV4-1 combines with J gene TRBJ2-2; possibly TRBD1 for D (5 bases). With 0 bases removed from V and 6 bases from J, the gap between germline ends came to 11 bases. The V gene's germline CDR1 is MGHRA and CDR2 YSYEKL. The CDR3 consists of 15 residues. The CDR3 DNA reads as TGCGCCAGCAGCCAAGAGCCTCAGGGTTCCGGGGAGCTGTTTTTT. It translates to CASSQEPQGSGELFF.

The rearrangement links TRBV6-1 to TRBJ2-7, with TRBD1 matching over 11 bases. The CDR3 runs to 16 residues. J was trimmed by 3 bases and V by 3 bases; bases with no gene match: 7. CDR1 and CDR2 from the germline V gene are MNHNS and SASEGT. Written as DNA, the CDR3 is TGTGCCAGCAGTGAGACGTCCGGGACAGGGGGCTACGAGCAGTACTTC. Amino acids: CASSETSGTGGYEQYF.

The chain uses TRBV28 and TRBJ2-1; the D is unclear. The CDR3 loop spans 12 amino acids. The germline V gene has CDR1 MDHEN and CDR2 SYDVKM. Trimming pared 7 bases from V and 4 bases from J, leaving 8 bases between. CDR3 nucleotides: TGTGCCAGCACCCAACCGTACAATGAGCAGTTCTTC. As protein: CASTQPYNEQFF.